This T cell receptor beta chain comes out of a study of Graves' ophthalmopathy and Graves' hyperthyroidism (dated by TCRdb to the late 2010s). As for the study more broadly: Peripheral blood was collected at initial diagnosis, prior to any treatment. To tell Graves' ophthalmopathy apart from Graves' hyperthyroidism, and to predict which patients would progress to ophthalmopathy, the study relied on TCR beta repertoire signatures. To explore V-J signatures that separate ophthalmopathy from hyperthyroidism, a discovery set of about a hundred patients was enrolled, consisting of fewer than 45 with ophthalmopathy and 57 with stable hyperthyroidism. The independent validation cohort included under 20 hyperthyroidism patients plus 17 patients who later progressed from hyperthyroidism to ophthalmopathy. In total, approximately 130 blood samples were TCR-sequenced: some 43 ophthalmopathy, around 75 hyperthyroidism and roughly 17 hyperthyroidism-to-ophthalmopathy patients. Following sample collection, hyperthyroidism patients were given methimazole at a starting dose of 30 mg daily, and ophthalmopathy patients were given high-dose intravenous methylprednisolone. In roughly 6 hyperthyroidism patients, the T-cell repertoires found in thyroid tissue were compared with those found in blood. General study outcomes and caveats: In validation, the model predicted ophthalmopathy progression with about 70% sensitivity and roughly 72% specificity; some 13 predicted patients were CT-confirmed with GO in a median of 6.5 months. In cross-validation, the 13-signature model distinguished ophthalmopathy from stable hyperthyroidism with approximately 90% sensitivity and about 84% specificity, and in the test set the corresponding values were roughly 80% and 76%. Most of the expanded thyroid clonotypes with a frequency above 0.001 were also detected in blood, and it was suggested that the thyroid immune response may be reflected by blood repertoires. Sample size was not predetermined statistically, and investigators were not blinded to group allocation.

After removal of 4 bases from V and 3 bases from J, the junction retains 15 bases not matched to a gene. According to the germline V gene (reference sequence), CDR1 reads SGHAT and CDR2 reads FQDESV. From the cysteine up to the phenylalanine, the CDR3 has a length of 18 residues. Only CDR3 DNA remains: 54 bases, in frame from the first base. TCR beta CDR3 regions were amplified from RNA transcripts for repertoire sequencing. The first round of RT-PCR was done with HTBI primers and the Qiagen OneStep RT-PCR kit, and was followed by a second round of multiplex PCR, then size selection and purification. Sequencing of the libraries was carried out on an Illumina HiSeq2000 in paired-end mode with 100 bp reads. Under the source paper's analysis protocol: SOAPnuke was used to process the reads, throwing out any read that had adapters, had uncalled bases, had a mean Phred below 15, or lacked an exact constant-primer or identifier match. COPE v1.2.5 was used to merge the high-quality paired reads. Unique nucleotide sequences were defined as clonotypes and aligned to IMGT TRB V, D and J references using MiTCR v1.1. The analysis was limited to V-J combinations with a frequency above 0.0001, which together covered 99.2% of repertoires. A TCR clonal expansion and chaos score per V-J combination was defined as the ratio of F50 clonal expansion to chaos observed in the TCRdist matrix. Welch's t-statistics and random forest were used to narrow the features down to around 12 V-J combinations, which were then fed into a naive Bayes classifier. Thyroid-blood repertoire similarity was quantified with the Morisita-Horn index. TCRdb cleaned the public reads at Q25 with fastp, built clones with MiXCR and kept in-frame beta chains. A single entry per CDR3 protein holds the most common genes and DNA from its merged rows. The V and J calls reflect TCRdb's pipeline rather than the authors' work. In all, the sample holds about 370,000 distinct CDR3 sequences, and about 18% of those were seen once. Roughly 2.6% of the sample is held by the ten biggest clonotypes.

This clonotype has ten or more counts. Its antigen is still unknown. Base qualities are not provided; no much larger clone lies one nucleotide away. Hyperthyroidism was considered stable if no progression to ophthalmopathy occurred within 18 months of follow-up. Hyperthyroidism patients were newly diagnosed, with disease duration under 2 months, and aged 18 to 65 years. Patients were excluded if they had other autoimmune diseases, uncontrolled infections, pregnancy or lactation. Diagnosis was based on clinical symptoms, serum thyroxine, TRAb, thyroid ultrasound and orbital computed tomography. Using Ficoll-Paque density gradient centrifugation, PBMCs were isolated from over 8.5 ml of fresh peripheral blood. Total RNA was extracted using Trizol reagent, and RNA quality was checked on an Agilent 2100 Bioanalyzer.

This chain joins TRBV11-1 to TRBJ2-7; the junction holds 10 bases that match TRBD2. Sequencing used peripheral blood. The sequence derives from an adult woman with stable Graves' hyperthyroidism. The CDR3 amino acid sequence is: CASSSPVRSGRAHYEQYF. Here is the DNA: TGTGCCAGCAGCTCCCCCGTCCGAAGCGGGAGGGCCCACTACGAGCAGTACTTC.